Each of the 24 T cell receptor beta chains below was sequenced from the same sample in a study of T cell changes during pregnancy in multiple sclerosis. Repertoires were generated with immunoSEQ multiplex PCR, while TCRdb's copy carries only in-frame clones and drops some. Here the sample spans 100,000 or so clones, over 85% being singletons. The input for sequencing was peripheral blood, taken in the second trimester of pregnancy. The receptor set was obtained from a female donor with multiple sclerosis, enrolled in a pregnancy study.

The chain couples TRBV15 to TRBJ1-4; D might be TRBD1 (6 bases). Trimming stripped 1 base from V and 4 bases from J, with 13 bases between. Germline lookup yields CDR1 LNHNV and CDR2 YYDKDF (reference sequence). There are 16 residues in the CDR3. In DNA, the CDR3 is TGTGCCACCAGCAGAGCCTTGACAGGAGTTAATGAAAAACTGTTTTTT. Translation: CATSRALTGVNEKLFF. Filled out from reference TRBV15 and TRBJ1-4, the complete variable domain reads DAMVIQNPRYQVTQFGKPVTLSCSQTLNHNVMYWYQQKSSQAPKLLFHYYDKDFNNEADTPDNFQSRRPNTSFCFLDIRSPGLGDTAMYLCATSRALTGVNEKLFFGSGTQLSVL.

The chain has TRBV27 and TRBJ2-2, with 9 positions matching TRBD1. The CDR3 runs to 16 residues. The trim removed 6 bases at V and 7 bases at J, leaving 12 bases unmatched. Germline CDR1 and CDR2: MNHEY and SMNVEV (reference sequence). CDR3 amino acids: CASRSVGGTGNGELFF. The CDR3 DNA follows: TGTGCCAGCAGGTCGGTGGGGGGGACAGGGAACGGGGAGCTGTTTTTT.

This clone occurred a few times. CDR3 coding DNA: TGTGCCAGCAGCTTAGAAACAGGTCGGACTGAAGCTTTCTTT. Residues: CASSLETGRTEAFF. This sequence joins TRBV7-9 and TRBJ1-1; a possible D gene is TRBD1 (5 bases). V dropped 1 base and J dropped 5 bases, with 11 bases sitting between them. The CDR3 covers 14 residues. Germline V gene data show CDR1 as SEHNR and CDR2 as FQNEAQ (reference sequence).

The gene calls are TRBV2 and TRBJ1-1; 9 nucleotides agree with TRBD1. The ends lost 6 bases at V and 4 bases at J; junction bases unmatched: 12. The CDR3 is made up of 16 amino acids. From germline, CDR1 is SNHLY and CDR2 FYNNEI. CDR3 sequence reads: CASSIKRTGDLTEAFF. The CDR3 DNA reads as TGTGCCAGCAGCATTAAAAGGACAGGGGACCTCACTGAAGCTTTCTTT.

A note on this clone: One junction end does not reproduce the germline sequence, and a read error may be involved. The V and J genes are TRBV7-3 and TRBJ1-5; D is ambiguous. Germline V lookup: CDR1 SGHTA, CDR2 FQGTGA. The length of the CDR3 is 13 residues. The CDR3 here is CAGSLTSSQPQHF. CDR3 in DNA: TGTGCCGGCAGCTTAACGTCATCTCAGCCCCAGCATTTT.

This chain uses TRBV5-1 with TRBJ2-1, with a tentative D call TRBD2 (7 bases). Germline V gene lookup returns CDR1 SGHRS and CDR2 YFSETQ. V lost 4 bases and J 3 bases, leaving 14 bases between the germline ends. The CDR3 covers 15 residues. The CDR3 reads CASSPGGGYYNEQFF. The DNA of the CDR3 is TGCGCCAGCAGCCCTGGGGGGGGCTACTACAATGAGCAGTTCTTC.

V is TRBV10-3 and J is TRBJ2-6; possible D gene TRBD1, 6 bases. V lost 3 bases and J lost 4, with 13 bases in between. This CDR3 is 16 amino acids long. From germline, CDR1 is ENHRY and CDR2 SYGVKD. The CDR3 sequence: CAISDRGQSGANVLTF. The CDR3 DNA sequence: TGTGCCATCAGTGACCGAGGACAGTCAGGGGCCAACGTCCTGACTTTC.

This chain links TRBV9 with TRBJ1-2; 8 nucleotides match TRBD1. The CDR3 is 13 amino acids. Germline V gene lookup returns CDR1 SGDLS and CDR2 YYNGEE. After removal of 3 bases from V and 8 bases from J, the junction contained 6 bases not matched to a gene. The CDR3 DNA sequence: TGTGCCAGCAGCGCGCAGGGGGCTCGAGGCTACACCTTC. Protein: CASSAQGARGYTF.

The chain links TRBV30 to TRBJ1-2; D remains ambiguous. This CDR3 comprises 13 residues. Germline V gene sequence: CDR1 GTSNPN, CDR2 SVGIG (reference sequence). Trimming took off 0 bases at V and 4 bases at J, with 9 bases between the two ends. CDR3 sequence (DNA): TGTGCCTGGAGTGTAGGAGGCCCCTATGGCTACACCTTC. It is translated as CAWSVGGPYGYTF.

This rearrangement joins TRBV19 to TRBJ2-7; tentatively, D is TRBD1 (5 bases). CDR3 size: 14 residues. Trimming took off 5 bases at V and 3 bases at J, with 14 bases between the two ends. Germline V gene data show CDR1 as LNHDA and CDR2 as SQIVND (reference sequence). The CDR3 sequence: CASSFSGQGYEQYF. The DNA for the CDR3 is TGTGCCAGTAGTTTCTCCGGGCAGGGCTACGAGCAGTACTTC.

The chain combines TRBV10-2 with TRBJ2-7; possible D gene TRBD2, 6 bases. The CDR3 has 12 amino acids. Germline V CDR1 and CDR2: WSHSY, SAAADI. Trimming removed 8 bases from V and 5 bases from J, with 13 bases in between. In DNA form, the CDR3 reads TGCGCCAGCGCGGGGAGCTTCCACGAGCAGTACTTC. Translation: CASAGSFHEQYF.

The chain recombines TRBV7-2 with TRBJ2-1; 10 nucleotides align to TRBD2. The germline CDR1 and CDR2 sequences are SGHTA and FQGNSA. The CDR3 sequence is 14 residues long. After removal of 1 base from V and 15 bases from J, the junction contained 9 bases not matched to a gene. In DNA form, the CDR3 reads TGTGCCAGCAGCTTAGTACCTTCTAGCGGGAGTTGGTTCTTC. Amino acids: CASSLVPSSGSWFF.

The chain recombines TRBV28 with TRBJ1-2; tentatively, D is TRBD1 (5 bases). The germline V gene has CDR1 MDHEN and CDR2 SYDVKM. The CDR3 sequence is 16 residues long. The germline V and J ends were trimmed by 5 bases and 8 bases, with 24 bases remaining between them. CDR3 protein: CASSRSRPEGVWGYTF. In nucleotides, the CDR3 is TGTGCCAGCAGTCGATCCCGTCCCGAAGGGGTATGGGGCTACACCTTC.

In its sample, this clone was seen once. This chain joins TRBV5-6 and TRBJ2-1, with TRBD2 identical over 7 bases. This CDR3 has 15 residues. Germline CDR1 and CDR2: SGHDT and YYEEEE. With 2 bases clipped from V and 5 bases from J, the junction kept 7 bases outside the gene matches. CDR3 region: CASSFLLAFNNEQFF. DNA for the CDR3: TGTGCCAGCAGCTTCCTACTAGCGTTTAACAATGAGCAGTTCTTC.

The chain carries TRBV27 and TRBJ1-2; 10 nucleotides match TRBD1. This CDR3 comprises 14 residues. Germline-derived CDR1 and CDR2 are MNHEY and SMNVEV (reference sequence). The V and J ends lost 8 bases and 8 bases, in that order; junction bases with no gene match: 11. The CDR3 bases are TGTGCCAGCGCAATCCGGGACAGGGGTTGGGGCTACACCTTC. Encoded protein: CASAIRDRGWGYTF.

The rearrangement joins TRBV6-1 to TRBJ1-1; perhaps TRBD1 as D (5 bases). The V gene lost 8 bases and the J gene lost 2 bases, with 15 bases spanning the gap. The CDR3 has 14 residues. CDR1 and CDR2 (germline): MNHNS, SASEGT. The CDR3 coding sequence is TGTGCCAGCGCTACAGGACCTGCTAACACTGAAGCTTTCTTT. It codes for CASATGPANTEAFF.

This sequence joins TRBV5-3 and TRBJ1-3; D gene ambiguous. TRBV5-3 is given ORF status, its function remaining uncertain. The germline V and J ends were trimmed by 0 bases and 1 base, with 8 bases remaining between them. There are 15 residues in the CDR3. The CDR3 here is CARSLGPFSGNTIYF. CDR3 coding DNA: TGTGCCAGAAGCTTGGGGCCTTTTTCTGGAAACACCATATATTTT.

The J gene is TRBJ2-7, the V gene TRBV29-1; a possible D gene is TRBD1 (6 bases). The CDR3 is made up of 15 amino acids. Germline CDR1 is SQVTM and CDR2 is ANQGSEA. V lost 0 bases and J lost 6, with 18 bases in between. The CDR3 sequence: CSVEDHTGTYPEQYF. As DNA, the CDR3 is TGCAGCGTTGAAGATCATACAGGGACCTACCCCGAGCAGTACTTC.

This chain links TRBV2 with TRBJ2-5; D ambiguous. This CDR3 comprises 12 residues. Germline V gene data show CDR1 as SNHLY and CDR2 as FYNNEI. Trimming cost V 6 bases and J 5 bases, with 10 bases left between them. CDR3 sequence reads: CASRRFVETQYF. In DNA, the CDR3 is TGTGCCAGCAGGAGGTTCGTGGAGACCCAGTACTTC.

The chain combines TRBV15 with TRBJ1-1; possible D gene TRBD1, 5 bases. V lost 0 bases and J 1 base, leaving 18 bases between the germline ends. Germline CDR1 and CDR2: LNHNV and YYDKDF (reference sequence). The CDR3 has 18 residues. The CDR3 loop reads CATSRDRGEGATNTEAFF. CDR3 in DNA: TGTGCCACCAGCAGAGATCGGGGGGAGGGAGCGACGAACACTGAAGCTTTCTTT.

This sequence joins TRBV27 and TRBJ2-1, with TRBD1 matching over 7 bases. CDR3 length: 16 amino acids. CDR1 MNHEY and CDR2 SMNVEV come from the germline V gene (reference sequence). Losses at the gene ends were 7 bases for V and 7 bases for J; bases not matched to a gene: 16. This CDR3 reads CASTEGARVRGNEQFF. The CDR3 nucleotides are TGTGCCAGCACCGAGGGGGCCAGGGTCAGGGGAAATGAGCAGTTCTTC.

The J gene is TRBJ1-5, the V gene TRBV28; possible D gene TRBD1, 6 bases. Germline CDR1 MDHEN, CDR2 SYDVKM. The CDR3 sequence is 14 residues long. Between the trimmed V and J ends, which lost 2 bases and 3 bases, there was a span of 8 bases. The CDR3 sequence is CASSLEGDNQPQHF. The CDR3 bases are TGTGCCAGCAGTTTAGAGGGGGACAATCAGCCCCAGCATTTT.

V gene TRBV7-9 combines with J gene TRBJ1-5; 7 bases line up with TRBD1. CDR3 length equals 14 residues. V dropped 3 bases and J dropped 1; count of bases not matched to a gene: 0. Germline CDR1 and CDR2: SEHNR and FQNEAQ (reference sequence). The CDR3 here is CASSLGQSNQPQHF. CDR3 DNA sequence: TGTGCCAGCAGCTTGGGACAGAGCAATCAGCCCCAGCATTTT.

This clone was found once. V gene TRBV5-1 combines with J gene TRBJ2-1; D not resolved. Germline V lookup: CDR1 SGHRS, CDR2 YFSETQ. This CDR3 has 12 residues. Trimming shortened V by 2 bases and J by 8 bases, and 8 bases separated the two germline ends. Here the CDR3 reads CASSFPQDEQFF. CDR3 DNA: TGCGCCAGCAGCTTCCCCCAGGATGAGCAGTTCTTC.